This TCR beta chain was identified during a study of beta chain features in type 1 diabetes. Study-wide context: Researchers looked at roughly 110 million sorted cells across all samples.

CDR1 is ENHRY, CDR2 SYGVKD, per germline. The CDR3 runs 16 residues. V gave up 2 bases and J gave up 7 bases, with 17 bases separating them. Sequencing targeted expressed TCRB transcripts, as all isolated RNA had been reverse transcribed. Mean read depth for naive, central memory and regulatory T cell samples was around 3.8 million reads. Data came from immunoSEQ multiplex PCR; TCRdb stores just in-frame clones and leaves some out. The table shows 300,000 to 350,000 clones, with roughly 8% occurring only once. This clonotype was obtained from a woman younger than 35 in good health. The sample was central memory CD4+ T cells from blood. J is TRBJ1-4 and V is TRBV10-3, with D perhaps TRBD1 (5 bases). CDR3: CAISERGLQGGEKLFF. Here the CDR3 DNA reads TGTGCCATCAGTGAGAGGGGATTGCAGGGAGGTGAAAAACTGTTTTTT.